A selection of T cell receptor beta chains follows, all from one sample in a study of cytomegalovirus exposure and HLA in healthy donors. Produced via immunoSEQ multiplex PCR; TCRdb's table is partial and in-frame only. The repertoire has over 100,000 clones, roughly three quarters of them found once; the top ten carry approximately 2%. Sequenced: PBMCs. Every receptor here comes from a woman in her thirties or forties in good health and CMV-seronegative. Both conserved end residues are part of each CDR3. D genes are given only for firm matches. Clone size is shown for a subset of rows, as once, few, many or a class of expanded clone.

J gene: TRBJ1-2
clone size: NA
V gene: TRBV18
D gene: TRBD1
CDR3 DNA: TGTGCCAGCTCATATGGACAGGGTGAGGGCTACACCTTC
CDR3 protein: CASSYGQGEGYTF

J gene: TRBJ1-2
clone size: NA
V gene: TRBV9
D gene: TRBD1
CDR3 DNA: TGTGCCAGCAGCGGGACAGGGCTAGGCTACACCTTC
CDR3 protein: CASSGTGLGYTF

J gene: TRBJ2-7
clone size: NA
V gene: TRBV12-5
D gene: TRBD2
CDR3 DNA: TGTGCCCACCCACTAGCGGGGGGGGAGCAGTACTTC
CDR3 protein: CAHPLAGGEQYF

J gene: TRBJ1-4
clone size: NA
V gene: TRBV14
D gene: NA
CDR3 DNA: TGTGCCAGCAGCCAAGCTAAGGGACTCCATCCCCGAAAACTGTTTTTT
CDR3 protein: CASSQAKGLHPRKLFF

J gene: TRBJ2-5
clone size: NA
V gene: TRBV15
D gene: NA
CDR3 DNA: TGTGCCACCAGCAGACAATTTACCGGTCAAGAGACCCAGTACTTC
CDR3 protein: CATSRQFTGQETQYF

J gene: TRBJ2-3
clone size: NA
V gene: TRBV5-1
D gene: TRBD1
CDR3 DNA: TGCGCCAGCAGCCTGACAGGGTTCATCACAGATACGCAGTATTTT
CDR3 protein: CASSLTGFITDTQYF

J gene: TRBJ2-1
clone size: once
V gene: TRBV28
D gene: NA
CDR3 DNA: TGTGCCAGCAGTTTTGAGGAGCAGCAGTTCTTC
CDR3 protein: CASSFEEQQFF

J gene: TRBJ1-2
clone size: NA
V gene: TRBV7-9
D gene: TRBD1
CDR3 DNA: TGTGCCAGCAGCCAGGACAGGGCCTATGGCTACACCTTC
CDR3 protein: CASSQDRAYGYTF

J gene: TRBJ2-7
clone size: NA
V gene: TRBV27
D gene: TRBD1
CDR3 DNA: TGTGCCAGCAGTTTGGCCCGGACAGGGACCACCTACGAGCAGTACTTC
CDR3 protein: CASSLARTGTTYEQYF

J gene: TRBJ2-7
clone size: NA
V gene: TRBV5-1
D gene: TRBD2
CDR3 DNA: TGCGCCAGCAGTATACAAAGGCGGCTAGCGGGAGAAAGGGAGCAGTACTTC
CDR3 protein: CASSIQRRLAGEREQYF

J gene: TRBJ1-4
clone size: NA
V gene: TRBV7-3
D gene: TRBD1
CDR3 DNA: TGTGCCAGCCCGGGACAGGGGCCTCTTAATGAAAAACTGTTTTTT
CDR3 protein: CASPGQGPLNEKLFF

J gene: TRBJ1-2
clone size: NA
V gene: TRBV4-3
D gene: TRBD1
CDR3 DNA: TGCGCCAGCAGCGCCAGCCGGGACAGACTAATTACTAACTATGGCTACACCTTC
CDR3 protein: CASSASRDRLITNYGYTF

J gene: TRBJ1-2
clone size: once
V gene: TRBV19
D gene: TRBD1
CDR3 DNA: TGTGCCAGCACGAGACAGGGCCTGATGTTGGGCTACACCTTC
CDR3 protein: CASTRQGLMLGYTF

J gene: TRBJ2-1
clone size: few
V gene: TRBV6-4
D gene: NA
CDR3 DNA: TGTGCCAGCAGTGACTCGTCGGTAAATGAGCAGTTCTTC
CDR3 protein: CASSDSSVNEQFF

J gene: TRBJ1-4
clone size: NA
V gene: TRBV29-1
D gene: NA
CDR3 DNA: TGCAGCGCCTGGGACTCAAGGGAAAAACTGTTTTTT
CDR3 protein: CSAWDSREKLFF

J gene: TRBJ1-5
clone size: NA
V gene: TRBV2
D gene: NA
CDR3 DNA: TGTGCCAGCAGAGCGCAAGTTGGGTACCAGCCCCAGCATTTT
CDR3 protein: CASRAQVGYQPQHF

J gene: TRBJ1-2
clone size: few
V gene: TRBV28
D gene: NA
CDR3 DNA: TGTGCCAGCAGTATTCGACAAGGAGGCTACACCTTC
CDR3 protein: CASSIRQGGYTF

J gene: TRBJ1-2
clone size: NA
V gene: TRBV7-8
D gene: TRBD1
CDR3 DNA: TGTGCCAGCAGCTCGGGACGTGACAGGGACGTTTTC
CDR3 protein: CASSSGRDRDVF

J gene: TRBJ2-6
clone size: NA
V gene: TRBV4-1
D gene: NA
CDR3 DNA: TGCGCCAGCAGCCAAGAGCACGGGACTGGGGCCAACGTCCTGACTTTC
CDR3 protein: CASSQEHGTGANVLTF

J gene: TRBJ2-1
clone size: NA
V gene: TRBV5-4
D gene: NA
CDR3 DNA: TGTGCCAGCAGCACCACTAGTTCCAATGAGCAGTTCTTC
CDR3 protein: CASSTTSSNEQFF

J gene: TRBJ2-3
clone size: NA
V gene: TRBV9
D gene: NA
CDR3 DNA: TGTGCCAGCAGCGTAGTTGGAGAGTGGGCAGATACGCAGTATTTT
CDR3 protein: CASSVVGEWADTQYF

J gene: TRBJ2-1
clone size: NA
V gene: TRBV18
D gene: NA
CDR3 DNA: TGTGCCAGCTCACCAGCCGGAGCCCTCGATGAGCAGTTCTTC
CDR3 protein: CASSPAGALDEQFF

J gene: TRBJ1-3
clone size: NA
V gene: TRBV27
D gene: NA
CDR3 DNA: TGTGCCAGCAGTTTAACGGCTGGAAACACCATATATTTT
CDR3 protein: CASSLTAGNTIYF

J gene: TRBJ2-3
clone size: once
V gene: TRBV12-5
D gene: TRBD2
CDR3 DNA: TGTGCTAGTGGTTTGCTACCCGATGGCGCTGGGACTACCGATACGCAGTATTTT
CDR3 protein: CASGLLPDGAGTTDTQYF

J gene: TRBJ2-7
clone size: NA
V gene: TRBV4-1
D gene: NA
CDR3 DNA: TGCGCCAGCAGCCAAGATCCGTCGGACACCCCCAACGAGCAGTACTTC
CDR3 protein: CASSQDPSDTPNEQYF

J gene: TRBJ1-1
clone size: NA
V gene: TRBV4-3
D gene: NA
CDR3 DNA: TGCGCCAGCAGCCAGGGGCGGAGGAACACTGAAGCTTTCTTT
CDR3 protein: CASSQGRRNTEAFF

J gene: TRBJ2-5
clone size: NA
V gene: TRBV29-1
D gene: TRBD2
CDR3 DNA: TGCAGCGCAGGACTAGTGAGGGAAGAGACCCAGTACTTC
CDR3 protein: CSAGLVREETQYF

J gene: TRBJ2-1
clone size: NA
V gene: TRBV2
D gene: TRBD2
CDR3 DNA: TGTGCCAGCAGTGAAATGTGGACTAGCGGCCCGGCGGAGCAGTTCTTC
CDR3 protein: CASSEMWTSGPAEQFF

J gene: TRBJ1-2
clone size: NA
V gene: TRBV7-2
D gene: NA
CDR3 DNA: TGTGCCAGCAGCTTTCCCGGGTATGGCTACACCTTC
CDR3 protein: CASSFPGYGYTF

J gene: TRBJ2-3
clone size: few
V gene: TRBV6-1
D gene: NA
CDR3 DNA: TGTGCCAGCGGAGGGGCCACAGATACGCAGTATTTT
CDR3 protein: CASGGATDTQYF

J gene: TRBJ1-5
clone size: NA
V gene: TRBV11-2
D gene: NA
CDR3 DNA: TGTGCCAGCAGTGCAGGGTTCCATCAGCCCCAGCATTTT
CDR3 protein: CASSAGFHQPQHF

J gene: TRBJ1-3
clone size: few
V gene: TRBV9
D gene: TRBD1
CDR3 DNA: TGTGCCAGCAGCCGGGACAGCCGCGCTCACTCTGGAAACACCATATATTTT
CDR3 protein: CASSRDSRAHSGNTIYF

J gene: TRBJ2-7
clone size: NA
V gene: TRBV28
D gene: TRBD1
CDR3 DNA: TGTGCCAGCAGTTTATCGGTCAGACAGGGTAGTTACGAGCAGTACTTC
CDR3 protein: CASSLSVRQGSYEQYF

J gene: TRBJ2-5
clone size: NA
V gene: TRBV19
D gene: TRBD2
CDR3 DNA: TGTGCCAGTAGTAGTAGCGGGACCAAAGAGACCCAGTACTTC
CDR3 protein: CASSSSGTKETQYF

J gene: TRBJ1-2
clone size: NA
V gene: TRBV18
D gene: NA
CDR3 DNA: TGTGCCAGCTCACCCCTAGAGCGAGACGGCTACACCTTC
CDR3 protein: CASSPLERDGYTF

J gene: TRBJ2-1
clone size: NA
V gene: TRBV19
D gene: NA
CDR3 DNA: TGTGCCAGTAGTATACAGGGGATTTCCAACAATGAGCAGTTCTTC
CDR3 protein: CASSIQGISNNEQFF